This T cell receptor (beta chain) came from a study of vaccination effects on CD4 cells after COVID-19. A word on this clone: The antigen remains undetermined.

Regarding the study as a whole: In the late period after vaccination, infection- and vaccine-induced clones contracted markedly.

Viral peptide pool expansion of antigen-specific CD4+ T cells preceded sequencing in the ViraFEST assay. Researchers isolated CD4+ T cells once less than twelve days of culture had elapsed. Absence of prior SARS-CoV-2 infection characterized the vaccine recipients, who showed negative nucleocapsid antibodies. Sequencing was performed with immunoSEQ multiplex PCR; in TCRdb, only in-frame clones are kept and a portion is missing. The sample carries tens of thousands of clones, about 80% recorded once. CDR1 is SGHTA and CDR2 is FQGTGA in the germline V gene. The CDR3 is 13 amino acids. V trimming: 5 bases; J trimming: 9 bases; junction bases outside the gene matches: 7.

This receptor was taken from a human donor who received a COVID-19 vaccine. The chain recombines TRBV7-3 with TRBJ2-1; 7 nucleotides align to TRBD1. The input for sequencing was CD4+ T cells from PBMCs cultured with SARS-CoV-2 spike peptides, taken before COVID-19 vaccination. CDR3 in amino acids: CASSHEGAGEQFF. The CDR3 region has the DNA TGTGCCAGCAGCCACGAGGGGGCGGGTGAGCAGTTCTTC.